This T cell receptor (beta chain) came from a study of shared clonotypes between healthy human individuals. Study summary: Three plates were used per donor for CD4 naive, three for CD4 memory, two for CD8 naive and one for CD8 memory.

This clone was detected only a few times. Antigen unknown. V shed 2 bases and J shed 5 bases, with 13 bases lying between them. The germline V gene encodes CDR1 LNHNV and CDR2 YYDKDF (reference sequence). The CDR3 is made up of 16 amino acids. Study-wide points: Collection of samples was limited to blood; tissue repertoires likely differ.

Sequenced by immunoSEQ multiplex PCR; TCRdb stores in-frame clones only, minus some. The table has roughly 2,000,000 clones, approximately 94% seen once. Naive CD8 cells were CD45RO-negative, positively selected for CCR7, excluding terminally differentiated effector memory CD45RA+ cells. The chain combines TRBV15 with TRBJ1-6; TRBD1 might be the D (6 bases). This sequence was found in a man between 18 and 35 years old in good health. Sequencing input: naive CD8+ T cells sorted from blood. In nucleotides, the CDR3 is TGTGCCACCAGCAGATCCAGGACAGCGGATAATTCACCCCTCCACTTT. Protein: CATSRSRTADNSPLHF.